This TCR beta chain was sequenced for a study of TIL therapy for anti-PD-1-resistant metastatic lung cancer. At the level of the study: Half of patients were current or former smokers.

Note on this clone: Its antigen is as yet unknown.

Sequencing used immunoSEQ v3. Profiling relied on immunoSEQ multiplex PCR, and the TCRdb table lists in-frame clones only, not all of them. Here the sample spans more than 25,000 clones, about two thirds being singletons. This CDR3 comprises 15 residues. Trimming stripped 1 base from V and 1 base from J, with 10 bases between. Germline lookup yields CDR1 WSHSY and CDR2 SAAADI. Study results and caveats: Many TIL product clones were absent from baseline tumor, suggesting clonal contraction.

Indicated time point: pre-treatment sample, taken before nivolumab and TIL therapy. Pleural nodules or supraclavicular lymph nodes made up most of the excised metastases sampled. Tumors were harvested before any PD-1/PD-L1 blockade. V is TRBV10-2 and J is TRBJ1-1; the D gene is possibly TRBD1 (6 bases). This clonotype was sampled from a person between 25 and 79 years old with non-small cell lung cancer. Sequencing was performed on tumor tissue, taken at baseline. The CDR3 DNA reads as TGCGCCAGCAGTGAGTATGGGGGCCGGAACACTGAAGCTTTCTTT. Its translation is CASSEYGGRNTEAFF.